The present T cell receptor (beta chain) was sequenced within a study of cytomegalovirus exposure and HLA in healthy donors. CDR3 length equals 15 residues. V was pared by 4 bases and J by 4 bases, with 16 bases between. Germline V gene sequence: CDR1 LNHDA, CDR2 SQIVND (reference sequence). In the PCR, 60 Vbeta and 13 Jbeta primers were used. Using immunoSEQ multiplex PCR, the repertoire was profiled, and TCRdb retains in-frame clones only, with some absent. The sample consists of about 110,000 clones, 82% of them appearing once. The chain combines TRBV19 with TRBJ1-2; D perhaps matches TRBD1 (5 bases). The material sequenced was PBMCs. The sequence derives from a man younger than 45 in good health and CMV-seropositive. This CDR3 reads CASSSSGTLGYGYTF. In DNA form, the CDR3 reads TGTGCCAGTAGTAGCTCCGGGACTCTCGGCTATGGCTACACCTTC.